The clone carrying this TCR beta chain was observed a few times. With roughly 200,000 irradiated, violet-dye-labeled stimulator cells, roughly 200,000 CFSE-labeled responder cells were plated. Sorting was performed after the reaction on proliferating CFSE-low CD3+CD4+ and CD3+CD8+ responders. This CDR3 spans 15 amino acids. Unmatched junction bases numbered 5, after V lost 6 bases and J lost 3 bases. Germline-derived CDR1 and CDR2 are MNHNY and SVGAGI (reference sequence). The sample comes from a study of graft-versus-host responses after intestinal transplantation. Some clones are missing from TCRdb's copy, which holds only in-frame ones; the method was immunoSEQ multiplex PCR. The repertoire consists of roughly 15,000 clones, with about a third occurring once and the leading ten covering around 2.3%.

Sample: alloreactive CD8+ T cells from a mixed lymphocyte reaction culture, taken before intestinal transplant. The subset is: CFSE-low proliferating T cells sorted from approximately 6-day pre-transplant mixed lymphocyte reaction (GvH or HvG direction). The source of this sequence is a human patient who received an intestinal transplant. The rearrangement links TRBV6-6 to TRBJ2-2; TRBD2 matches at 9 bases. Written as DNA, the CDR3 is TGTGCCAGCAGCAATAGCGGGGGCTACACCGGGGAGCTGTTTTTT. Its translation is CASSNSGGYTGELFF.